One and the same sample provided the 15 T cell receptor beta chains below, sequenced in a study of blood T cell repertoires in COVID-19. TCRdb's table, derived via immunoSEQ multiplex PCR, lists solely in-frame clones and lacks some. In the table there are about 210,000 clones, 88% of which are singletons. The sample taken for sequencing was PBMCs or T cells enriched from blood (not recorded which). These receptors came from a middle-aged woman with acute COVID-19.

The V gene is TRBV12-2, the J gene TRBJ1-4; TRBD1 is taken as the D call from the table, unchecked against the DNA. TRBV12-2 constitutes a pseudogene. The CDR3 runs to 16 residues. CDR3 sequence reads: CASRLPVPGAREKLFF. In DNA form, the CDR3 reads TGTGCAAGTCGCCTACCGGTCCCAGGGGCCCGGGAAAAACTGTTTTTT.

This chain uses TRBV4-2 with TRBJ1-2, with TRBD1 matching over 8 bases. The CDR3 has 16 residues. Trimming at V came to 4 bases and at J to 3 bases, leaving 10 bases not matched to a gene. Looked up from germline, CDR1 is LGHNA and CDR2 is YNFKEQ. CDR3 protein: CASSRVPGQVDYGYTF. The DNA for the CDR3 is TGTGCCAGCAGCCGAGTCCCGGGACAGGTGGACTATGGCTACACCTTC.

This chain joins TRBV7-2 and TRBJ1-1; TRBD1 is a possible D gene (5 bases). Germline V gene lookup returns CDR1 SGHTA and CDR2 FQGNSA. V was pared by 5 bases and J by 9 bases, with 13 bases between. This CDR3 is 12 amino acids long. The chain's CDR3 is CASSPAGAKAFF. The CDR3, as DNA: TGTGCCAGCAGCCCCGCTGGGGCGAAAGCTTTCTTT.

In nucleotides, the CDR3 is TGTGCCAGTAGACCACAGGGAAGAGGCACCGGGGAGCTGTTTTTT. Translated: CASRPQGRGTGELFF. The V and J genes are TRBV19 and TRBJ2-2, with a tentative D call TRBD1 (6 bases). CDR3 length: 15 residues. V was trimmed by 6 bases and J by 4 bases, leaving 15 bases between them. The germline V gene encodes CDR1 LNHDA and CDR2 SQIVND (reference sequence).

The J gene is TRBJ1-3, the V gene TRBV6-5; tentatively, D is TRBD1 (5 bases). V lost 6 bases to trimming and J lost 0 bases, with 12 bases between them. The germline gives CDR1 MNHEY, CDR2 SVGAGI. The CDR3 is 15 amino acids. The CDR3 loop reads CASSPRGRSGNTIYF. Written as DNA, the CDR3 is TGTGCCAGCAGCCCGCGGGGACGCTCTGGAAACACCATATATTTT.

The DNA of the CDR3 is TGTGCCAGCAGCTTAGGGCTGGGAGGCGGGGATACGCAGTATTTT. Translating gives CASSLGLGGGDTQYF. The chain is built from TRBV7-7 and TRBJ2-3, with a possible D match to TRBD2 (6 bases). The V gene's germline CDR1 is SSHAT and CDR2 FNYEAQ (reference sequence). The CDR3 is 15 amino acids. Trimming removed 1 base from V and 6 bases from J, with 14 bases in between.

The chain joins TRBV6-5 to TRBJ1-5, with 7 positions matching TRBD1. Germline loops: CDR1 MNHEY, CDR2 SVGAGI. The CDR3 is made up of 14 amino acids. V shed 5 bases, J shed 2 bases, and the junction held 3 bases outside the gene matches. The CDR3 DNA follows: TGTGCCAGCAGTCCCGGACAGGGCAATCAGCCCCAGCATTTT. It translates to CASSPGQGNQPQHF.

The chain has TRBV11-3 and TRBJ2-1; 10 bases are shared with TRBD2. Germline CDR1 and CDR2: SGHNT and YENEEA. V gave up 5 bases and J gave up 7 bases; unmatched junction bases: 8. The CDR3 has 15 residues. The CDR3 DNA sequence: TGTGCCAGCAGCCCCACTAGCGGGGTGGGGAATGAGCAGTTCTTC. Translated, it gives CASSPTSGVGNEQFF.

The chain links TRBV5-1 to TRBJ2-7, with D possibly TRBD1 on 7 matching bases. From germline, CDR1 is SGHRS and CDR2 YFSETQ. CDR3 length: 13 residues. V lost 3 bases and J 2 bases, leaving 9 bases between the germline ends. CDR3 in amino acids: CASSWRGPYEQYF. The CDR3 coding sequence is TGCGCCAGCAGCTGGAGGGGGCCCTACGAGCAGTACTTC.

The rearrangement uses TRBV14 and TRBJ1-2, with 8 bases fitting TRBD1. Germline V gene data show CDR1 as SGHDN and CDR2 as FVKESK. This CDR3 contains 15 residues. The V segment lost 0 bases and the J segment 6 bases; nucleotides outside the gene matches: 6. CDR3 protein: CASSQDRTGRDGYTF. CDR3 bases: TGTGCCAGCAGCCAAGATCGGACAGGGAGGGATGGCTACACCTTC.

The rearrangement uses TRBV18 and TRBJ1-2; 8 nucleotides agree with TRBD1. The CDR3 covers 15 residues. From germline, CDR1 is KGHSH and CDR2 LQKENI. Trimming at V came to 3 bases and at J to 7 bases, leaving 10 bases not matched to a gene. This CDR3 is CASSPDRVGAVGYTF. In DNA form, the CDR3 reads TGTGCCAGCTCACCGGACAGGGTCGGGGCTGTTGGCTACACCTTC.

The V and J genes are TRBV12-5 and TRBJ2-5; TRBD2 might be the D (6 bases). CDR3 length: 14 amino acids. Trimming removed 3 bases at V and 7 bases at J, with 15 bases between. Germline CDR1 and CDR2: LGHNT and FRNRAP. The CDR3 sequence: CASGLLAGPATQYF. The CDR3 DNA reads TGTGCTAGTGGTTTACTAGCAGGGCCAGCGACCCAGTACTTC.

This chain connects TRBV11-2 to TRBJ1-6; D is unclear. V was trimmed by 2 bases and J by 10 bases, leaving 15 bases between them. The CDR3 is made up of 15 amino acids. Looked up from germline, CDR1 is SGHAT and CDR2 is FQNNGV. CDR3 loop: CASSLQVGGGSPLHF. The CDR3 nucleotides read TGTGCCAGCAGCTTACAGGTTGGTGGAGGCTCACCCCTCCACTTT. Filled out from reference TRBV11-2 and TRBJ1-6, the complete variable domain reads EAGVAQSPRYKIIEKRQSVAFWCNPISGHATLYWYQQILGQGPKLLIQFQNNGVVDDSQLPKDRFSAERLKGVDSTLKIQPAKLEDSAVYLCASSLQVGGGSPLHFGNGTRLTVT.

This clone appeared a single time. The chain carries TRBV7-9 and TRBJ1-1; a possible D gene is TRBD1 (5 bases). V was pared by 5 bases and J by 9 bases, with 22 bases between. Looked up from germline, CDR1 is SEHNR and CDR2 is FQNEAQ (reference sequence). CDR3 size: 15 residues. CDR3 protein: CASSRQLIRPDQAFF. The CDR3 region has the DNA TGTGCCAGCAGCCGACAGTTGATCCGACCGGACCAAGCTTTCTTT.

The CDR3 sequence: CASSRIRGTGGNQPQHF. CDR3 sequence (DNA): TGTGCCAGCAGCCGTATTCGCGGTACAGGGGGTAATCAGCCCCAGCATTTT. The rearrangement uses TRBV5-6 and TRBJ1-5; 8 bases align to TRBD1. The CDR3 extends over 17 amino acids. Per germline, CDR1 SGHDT and CDR2 YYEEEE. V gave up 4 bases and J gave up 4 bases; unmatched junction bases: 13.